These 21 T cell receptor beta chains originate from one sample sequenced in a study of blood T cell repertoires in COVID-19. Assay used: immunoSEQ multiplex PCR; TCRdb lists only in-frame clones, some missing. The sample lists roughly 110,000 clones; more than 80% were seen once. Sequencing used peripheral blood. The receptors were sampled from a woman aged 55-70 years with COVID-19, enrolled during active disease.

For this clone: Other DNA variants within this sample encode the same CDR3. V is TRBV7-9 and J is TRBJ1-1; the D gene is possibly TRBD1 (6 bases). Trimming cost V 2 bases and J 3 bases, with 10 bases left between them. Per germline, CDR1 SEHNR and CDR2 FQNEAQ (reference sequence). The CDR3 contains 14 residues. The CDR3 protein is CASSLTGTYTEAFF. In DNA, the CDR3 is TGTGCCAGCAGCTTAACAGGGACGTACACTGAAGCTTTCTTT.

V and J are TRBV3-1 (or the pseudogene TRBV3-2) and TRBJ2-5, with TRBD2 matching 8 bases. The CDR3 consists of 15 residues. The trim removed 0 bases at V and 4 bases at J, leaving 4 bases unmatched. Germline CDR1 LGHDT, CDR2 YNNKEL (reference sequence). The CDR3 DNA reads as TGTGCCAGCAGCCAAGATACCCGGGAGGGAGAGACCCAGTACTTC. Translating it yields CASSQDTREGETQYF.

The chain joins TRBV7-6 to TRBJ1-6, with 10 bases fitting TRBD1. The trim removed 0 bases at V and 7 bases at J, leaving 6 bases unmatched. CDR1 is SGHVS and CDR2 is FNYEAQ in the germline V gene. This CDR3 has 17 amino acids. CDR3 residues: CASSLAETGGVNSPLHF. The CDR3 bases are TGTGCCAGCAGCTTAGCAGAGACAGGGGGCGTGAATTCACCCCTCCACTTT.

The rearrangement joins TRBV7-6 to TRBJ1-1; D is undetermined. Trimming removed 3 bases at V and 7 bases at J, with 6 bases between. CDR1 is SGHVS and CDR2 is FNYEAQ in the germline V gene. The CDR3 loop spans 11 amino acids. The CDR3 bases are TGTGCCAGCAGCTTCGCTAGTGAAGCTTTCTTT. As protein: CASSFASEAFF.

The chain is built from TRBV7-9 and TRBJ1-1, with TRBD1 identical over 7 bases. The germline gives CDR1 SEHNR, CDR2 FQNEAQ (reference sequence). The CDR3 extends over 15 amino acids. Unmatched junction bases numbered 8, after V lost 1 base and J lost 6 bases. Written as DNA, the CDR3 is TGTGCCAGCAGCTTAGACGAGGGGGCGACCTCTGAAGCTTTCTTT. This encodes CASSLDEGATSEAFF.

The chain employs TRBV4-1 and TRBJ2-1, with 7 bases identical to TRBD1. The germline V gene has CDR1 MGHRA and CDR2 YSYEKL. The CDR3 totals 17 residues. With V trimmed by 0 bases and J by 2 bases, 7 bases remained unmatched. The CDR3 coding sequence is TGCGCCAGCAGCCAAGAATTGGGACAGATAACCTACAATGAGCAGTTCTTC. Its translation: CASSQELGQITYNEQFF.

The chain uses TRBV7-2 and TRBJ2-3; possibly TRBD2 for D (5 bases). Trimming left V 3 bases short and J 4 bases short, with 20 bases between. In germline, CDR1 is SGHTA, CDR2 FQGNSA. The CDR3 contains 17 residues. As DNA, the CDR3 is TGTGCCAGCAGCTTGTTTAGGGTGGCGGGTCTCTCAGATACGCAGTATTTT. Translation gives CASSLFRVAGLSDTQYF.

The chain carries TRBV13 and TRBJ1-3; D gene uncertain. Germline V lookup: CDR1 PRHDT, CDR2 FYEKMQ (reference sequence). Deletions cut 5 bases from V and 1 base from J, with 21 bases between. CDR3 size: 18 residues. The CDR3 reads CASSLRSAQGRSGNTIYF. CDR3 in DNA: TGTGCCAGCAGCCTACGATCCGCTCAAGGGAGGTCTGGAAACACCATATATTTT.

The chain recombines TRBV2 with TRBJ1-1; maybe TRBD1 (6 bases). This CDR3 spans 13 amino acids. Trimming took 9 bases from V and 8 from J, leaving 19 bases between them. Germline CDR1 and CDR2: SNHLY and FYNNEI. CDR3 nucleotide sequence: TGTGCCAGTTGCTGGACAGCCGAGGTCGAAGCTTTCTTT. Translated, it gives CASCWTAEVEAFF.

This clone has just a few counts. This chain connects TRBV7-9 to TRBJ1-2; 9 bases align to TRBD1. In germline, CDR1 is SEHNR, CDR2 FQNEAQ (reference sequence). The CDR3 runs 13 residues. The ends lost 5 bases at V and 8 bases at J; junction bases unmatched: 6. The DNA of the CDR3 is TGTGCCAGCAGCCCCACAGGGGGCGGGGGCTACACCTTC. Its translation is CASSPTGGGGYTF.

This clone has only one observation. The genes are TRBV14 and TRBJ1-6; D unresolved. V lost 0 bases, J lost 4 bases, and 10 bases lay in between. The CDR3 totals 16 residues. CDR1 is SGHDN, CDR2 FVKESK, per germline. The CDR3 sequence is CASSQDMQSYNSPLHF. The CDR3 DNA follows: TGTGCCAGCAGCCAAGATATGCAGTCTTATAATTCACCCCTCCACTTT.

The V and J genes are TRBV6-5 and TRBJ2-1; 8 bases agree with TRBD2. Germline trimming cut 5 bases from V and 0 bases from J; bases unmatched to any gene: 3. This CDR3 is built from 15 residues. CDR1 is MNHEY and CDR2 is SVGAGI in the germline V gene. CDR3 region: CASSKRGSSYNEQFF. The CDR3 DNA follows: TGTGCCAGCAGTAAGCGGGGGAGCTCCTACAATGAGCAGTTCTTC.

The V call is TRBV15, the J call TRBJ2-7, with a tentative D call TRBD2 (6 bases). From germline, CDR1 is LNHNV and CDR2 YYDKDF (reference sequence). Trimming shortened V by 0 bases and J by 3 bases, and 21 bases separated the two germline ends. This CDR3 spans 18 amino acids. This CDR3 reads CATSRDRSGGVAFYEQYF. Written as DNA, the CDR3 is TGTGCCACCAGCAGAGATAGGAGCGGCGGGGTTGCATTCTACGAGCAGTACTTC.

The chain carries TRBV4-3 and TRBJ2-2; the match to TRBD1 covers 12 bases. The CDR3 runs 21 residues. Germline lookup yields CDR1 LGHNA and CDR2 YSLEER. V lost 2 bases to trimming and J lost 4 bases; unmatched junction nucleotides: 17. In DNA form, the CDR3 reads TGCGCCAGCAGCCAAAGCGAAGCGGGACAGGGGGCTGTCGCACGCACCGGGGAGCTGTTTTTT. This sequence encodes CASSQSEAGQGAVARTGELFF.

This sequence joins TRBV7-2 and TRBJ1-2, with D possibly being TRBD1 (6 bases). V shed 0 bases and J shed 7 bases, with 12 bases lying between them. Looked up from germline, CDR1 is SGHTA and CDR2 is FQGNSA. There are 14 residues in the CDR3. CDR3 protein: CASSLAGGSGGYTF. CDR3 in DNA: TGTGCCAGCAGCTTAGCAGGGGGATCAGGTGGCTACACCTTC.

This chain's CDR3 is CSVGQAGANVLTF. DNA for the CDR3: TGCAGCGTCGGACAGGCTGGGGCCAACGTCCTGACTTTC. V and J are TRBV29-1 and TRBJ2-6; TRBD1 matches at 7 bases. CDR3 length equals 13 residues. Looked up from germline, CDR1 is SQVTM and CDR2 is ANQGSEA. J lost 2 bases, V lost 6 bases, and 1 base had no gene match. Full variable domain (remainder filled in from reference TRBV29-1 and TRBJ2-6): SAVISQKPSRDICQRGTSLTIQCQVDSQVTMMFWYRQQPGQSLTLIATANQGSEATYESGFVIDKFPISRPNLTFSTLTVSNMSPEDSSIYLCSVGQAGANVLTFGAGSRLTVL.

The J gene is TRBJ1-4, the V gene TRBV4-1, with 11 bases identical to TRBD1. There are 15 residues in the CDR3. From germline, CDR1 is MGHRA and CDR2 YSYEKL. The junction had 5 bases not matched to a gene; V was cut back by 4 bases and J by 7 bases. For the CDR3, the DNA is TGCGCCAGCAGCCGTGGACAGGGGGCAGGTGAAAAACTGTTTTTT. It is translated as CASSRGQGAGEKLFF.

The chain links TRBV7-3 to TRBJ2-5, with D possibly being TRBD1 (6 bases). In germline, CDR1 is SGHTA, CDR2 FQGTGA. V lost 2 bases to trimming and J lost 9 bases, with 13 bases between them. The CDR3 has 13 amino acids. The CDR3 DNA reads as TGTGCCAGCAGCTTAGACAGGCTTGGAGCCCAGTACTTC. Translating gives CASSLDRLGAQYF.

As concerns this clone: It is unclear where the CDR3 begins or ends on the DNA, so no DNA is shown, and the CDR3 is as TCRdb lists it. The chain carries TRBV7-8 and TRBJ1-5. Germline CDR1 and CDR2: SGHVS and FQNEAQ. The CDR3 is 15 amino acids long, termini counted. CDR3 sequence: CASTSGQHFGQPQHF.

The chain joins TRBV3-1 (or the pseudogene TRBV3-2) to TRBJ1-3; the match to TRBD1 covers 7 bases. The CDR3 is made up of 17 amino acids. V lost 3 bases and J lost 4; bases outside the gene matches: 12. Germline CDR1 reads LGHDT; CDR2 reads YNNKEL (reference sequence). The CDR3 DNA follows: TGTGCCAGCAGCCACCGGTACTCAGGGGGAACGGGAAACACCATATATTTT. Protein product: CASSHRYSGGTGNTIYF.

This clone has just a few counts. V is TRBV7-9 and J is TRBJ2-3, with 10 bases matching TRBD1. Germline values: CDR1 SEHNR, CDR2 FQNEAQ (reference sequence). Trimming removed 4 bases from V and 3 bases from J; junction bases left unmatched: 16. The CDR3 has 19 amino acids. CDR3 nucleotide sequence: TGTGCCAGCAGCTCATCAGATCCCGGGACAGGGGACAATACAGATACGCAGTATTTT. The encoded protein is CASSSSDPGTGDNTDTQYF.